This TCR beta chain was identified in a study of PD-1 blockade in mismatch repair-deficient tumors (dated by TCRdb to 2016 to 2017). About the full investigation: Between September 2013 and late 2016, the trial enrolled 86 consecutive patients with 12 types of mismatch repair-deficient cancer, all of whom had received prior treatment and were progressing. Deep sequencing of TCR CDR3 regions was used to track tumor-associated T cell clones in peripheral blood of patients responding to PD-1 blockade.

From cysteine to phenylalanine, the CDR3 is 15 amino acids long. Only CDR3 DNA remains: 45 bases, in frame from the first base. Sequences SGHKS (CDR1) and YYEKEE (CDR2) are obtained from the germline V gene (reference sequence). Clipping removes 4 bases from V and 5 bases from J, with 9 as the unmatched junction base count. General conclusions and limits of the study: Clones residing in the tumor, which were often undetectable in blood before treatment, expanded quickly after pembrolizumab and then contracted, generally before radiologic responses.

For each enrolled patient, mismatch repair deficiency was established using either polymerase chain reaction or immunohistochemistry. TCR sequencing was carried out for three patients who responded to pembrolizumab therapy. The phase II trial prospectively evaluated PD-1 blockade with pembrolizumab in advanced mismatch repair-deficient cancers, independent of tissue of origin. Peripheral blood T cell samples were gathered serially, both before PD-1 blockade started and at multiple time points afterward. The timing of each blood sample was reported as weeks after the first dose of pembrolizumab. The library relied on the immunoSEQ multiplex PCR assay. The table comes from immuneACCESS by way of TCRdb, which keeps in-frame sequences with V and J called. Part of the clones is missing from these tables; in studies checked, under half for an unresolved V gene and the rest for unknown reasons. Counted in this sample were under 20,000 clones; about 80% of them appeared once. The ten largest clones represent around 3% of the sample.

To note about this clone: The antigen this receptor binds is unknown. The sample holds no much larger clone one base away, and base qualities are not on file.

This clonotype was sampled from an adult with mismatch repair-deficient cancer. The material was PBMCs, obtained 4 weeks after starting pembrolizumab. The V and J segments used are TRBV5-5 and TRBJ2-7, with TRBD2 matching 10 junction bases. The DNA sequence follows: TGTGCCAGCAGCGCAATCCTAGCGGGAGTCAACGAGCAGTACTTC. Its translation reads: CASSAILAGVNEQYF.